The T cell receptor (beta chain) described here comes from a study of shared clonotypes between healthy human individuals. Study-wide background: CD4 naive cells filled three plates per donor, CD4 memory three, CD8 naive two and CD8 memory one.

The table came from immunoSEQ multiplex PCR; TCRdb's copy has only in-frame clones and leaves some out. The top ten hold 1.5% to 2% of the sample, which has around 1.9 million clones, roughly 95% seen once. Naive CD8 cells lacked CD45RO and underwent positive selection for CCR7, leaving out terminally differentiated effector memory CD45RA+ cells. The V gene's germline CDR1 is PRHDT and CDR2 FYEKMQ (reference sequence). This CDR3 is built from 13 residues. J gave up 6 bases and V 6 bases, and 7 bases lay outside the gene matches. The V gene is TRBV13, the J gene TRBJ1-2; TRBD1 aligns across 7 bases. This clonotype was obtained from a man younger than 35 in good health. Some clones in this sample may be carry-over from other donors' samples. Input material: naive CD8+ T cells from PBMCs. CDR3 in amino acids: CASRLTGDHGYTF. CDR3 coding DNA: TGTGCCAGCAGATTAACAGGGGACCATGGCTACACCTTC.